This TCR beta chain was identified in a study of shared clonotypes between healthy human individuals. Between the trimmed V and J ends, which lost 7 bases and 3 bases, there was a span of 24 bases. Germline CDR1 is SQVTM and CDR2 is ANQGSEA. The CDR3 totals 16 residues. Only in-frame clones appear in the TCRdb table, and some are missing; sequencing was by immunoSEQ multiplex PCR. The repertoire holds about 640,000 clones, with 72% as singletons. In the case of this clone: What it binds is not known.

Study outcomes and limitations: Non-shared clonotypes had lower generation probabilities than those shared by all four donors. Clonotype sharing levels among donors were expected to vary with sequencing depth.

This clonotype originated in a woman aged 25 to 39 in good health. Sequenced: memory CD4+ T cells sorted from blood. Indicated subset: CD45RA-negative fraction. This sequence joins TRBV29-1 and TRBJ1-1; no clear D gene. The CDR3 DNA sequence: TGCAGCGCCCAAGGGAGTCACTTCCGGCTGGACACTGAAGCTTTCTTT. Translation: CSAQGSHFRLDTEAFF. Based on the CDR3 plus reference TRBV29-1 and TRBJ1-1, the full variable domain is SAVISQKPSRDICQRGTSLTIQCQVDSQVTMMFWYRQQPGQSLTLIATANQGSEATYESGFVIDKFPISRPNLTFSTLTVSNMSPEDSSIYLCSAQGSHFRLDTEAFFGQGTRLTVV.